This T cell receptor (beta chain) was observed in a study of CD4 T cells in relation to SARS-CoV-2 and coronaviruses. Sequencing used immunoSEQ multiplex PCR; TCRdb keeps in-frame clones, though not all of them. The profile covers around 12,000 clones, with over 80% appearing a single time and 2.2% taken by the ten largest. There are a few counts of this clone. The sequenced material came from naive CD4+ T cells from PBMCs. Stated subset: naive CD4+ T cells isolated by negative enrichment. This TCR derives from an adult with COVID-19.

CDR3 coding DNA: TGTGCCAGCAGCTTAGATAGTCGGGCTGGGTCACCCCTCCACTTT. This sequence encodes CASSLDSRAGSPLHF. This chain links TRBV11-3 with TRBJ1-6; D not certain. Germline CDR1 is SGHNT and CDR2 is YENEEA. V was trimmed by 0 bases and J by 10 bases, leaving 13 bases between them. This CDR3 is 15 amino acids long.